Listed below are T cell receptor beta chains from one sample, sequenced in a study of T cell changes during pregnancy in multiple sclerosis. The repertoire was sequenced with immunoSEQ multiplex PCR; TCRdb's copy has only in-frame clones and lacks some. This sample yields 25,000 to 35,000 clones, of which more than 75% are seen a single time; over 0.35% belongs to the top ten. Specimen: CD4+ T cells from peripheral blood mononuclear cells, collected in the second trimester of pregnancy. The receptors come from a female donor in good health, enrolled as a control in a pregnancy study. Each CDR3 is given with its conserved first and last residue. Each record gives: clone size, CDR3 length, D gene, V gene, J gene, CDR3 DNA, CDR3 protein. D genes are given only for firm matches. Rows may omit the clone size; those that give it use once, few, many or a size class.

clone size: .
CDR3 length: 12
D gene: .
V gene: TRBV6-6
J gene: TRBJ1-2
CDR3 DNA: TGTGCCAGCAGTCAGACAGTCCGTGGCTACACCTTC
CDR3 protein: CASSQTVRGYTF

clone size: .
CDR3 length: 16
D gene: TRBD2
V gene: TRBV5-4
J gene: TRBJ2-7
CDR3 DNA: TGTGCCAGCAGCTTAGGAAGTGGACTAGCGGGGCCGGGGCAGTACTTC
CDR3 protein: CASSLGSGLAGPGQYF

clone size: .
CDR3 length: 15
D gene: .
V gene: TRBV27
J gene: TRBJ2-5
CDR3 DNA: TGTGCCAGCAGTTTAGAGGCAACTTTCCAAGAGACCCAGTACTTC
CDR3 protein: CASSLEATFQETQYF

clone size: .
CDR3 length: 15
D gene: .
V gene: TRBV6-1
J gene: TRBJ1-1
CDR3 DNA: TGTGCCAGCAGTGATCCGGGAAGTATGAACACTGAAGCTTTCTTT
CDR3 protein: CASSDPGSMNTEAFF

clone size: .
CDR3 length: 14
D gene: .
V gene: TRBV11-2
J gene: TRBJ1-5
CDR3 DNA: TGTGCCAGCAGCTTAGTGTGGGCTCATCAGCCCCAGCATTTT
CDR3 protein: CASSLVWAHQPQHF

clone size: .
CDR3 length: 13
D gene: .
V gene: TRBV25-1
J gene: TRBJ1-5
CDR3 DNA: TGTGCCAGCAGCGACGGCGGGGGTCAGCCCCAGCATTTT
CDR3 protein: CASSDGGGQPQHF

clone size: .
CDR3 length: 16
D gene: .
V gene: TRBV5-1
J gene: TRBJ2-1
CDR3 DNA: TGCGCCAGCAGCCCGTCGACGAGGGTGAACACCAATGAGCAGTTCTTC
CDR3 protein: CASSPSTRVNTNEQFF

clone size: .
CDR3 length: 15
D gene: .
V gene: TRBV7-9
J gene: TRBJ1-1
CDR3 DNA: TGTGCCAGCAGCGGGCCGGACAGCCTGAACACTGAAGCTTTCTTT
CDR3 protein: CASSGPDSLNTEAFF

clone size: once
CDR3 length: 12
D gene: TRBD2
V gene: TRBV5-1
J gene: TRBJ2-7
CDR3 DNA: TGCGCCAGCAGCTTGCGGGGGGGCGAGCAGTACTTC
CDR3 protein: CASSLRGGEQYF

clone size: .
CDR3 length: 14
D gene: TRBD1
V gene: TRBV7-9
J gene: TRBJ1-5
CDR3 DNA: TGTGCCAGCAGCCCGGACAGGAGCAATCAGCCCCAGCATTTT
CDR3 protein: CASSPDRSNQPQHF

clone size: .
CDR3 length: 15
D gene: .
V gene: TRBV19
J gene: TRBJ2-6
CDR3 DNA: TGTGCCAGTAGTCGTCAAGCCTCTGGGGCCAACGTCCTGACTTTC
CDR3 protein: CASSRQASGANVLTF

clone size: .
CDR3 length: 12
D gene: .
V gene: TRBV11-3
J gene: TRBJ1-2
CDR3 DNA: TGTGCCAGCAGCCCGGGTCGCCTCGGCTACACCTTC
CDR3 protein: CASSPGRLGYTF

clone size: .
CDR3 length: 14
D gene: TRBD1
V gene: TRBV12-5
J gene: TRBJ2-7
CDR3 DNA: TGTGCTAGTGCCCTGACAGGGGGCTCCTACGAGCAGTACTTC
CDR3 protein: CASALTGGSYEQYF

clone size: .
CDR3 length: 15
D gene: .
V gene: TRBV2
J gene: TRBJ1-1
CDR3 DNA: TGTGCCAGCGGGTTCACTGGCGTCACGGGCACTGAAGCTTTCTTT
CDR3 protein: CASGFTGVTGTEAFF

clone size: .
CDR3 length: 19
D gene: TRBD1
V gene: TRBV19
J gene: TRBJ1-3
CDR3 DNA: TGTGCCAGTAGTATAGGGAGCGGACAGGGAACGAGCTCTGGAAACACCATATATTTT
CDR3 protein: CASSIGSGQGTSSGNTIYF

clone size: .
CDR3 length: 15
D gene: .
V gene: TRBV19
J gene: TRBJ2-1
CDR3 DNA: TGTGCCAGTAGTTTATACAGGGAGTCCTACAATGAGCAGTTCTTC
CDR3 protein: CASSLYRESYNEQFF

clone size: .
CDR3 length: 14
D gene: .
V gene: TRBV19
J gene: TRBJ2-3
CDR3 DNA: TGTGCCAGTAGTCAGTACAGCCAGGTGGATACGCAGTATTTT
CDR3 protein: CASSQYSQVDTQYF

clone size: .
CDR3 length: 15
D gene: TRBD2
V gene: TRBV5-1
J gene: TRBJ2-3
CDR3 DNA: TGCGCCAGCAGGGGTGCTAGCGGAAACACAGATACGCAGTATTTT
CDR3 protein: CASRGASGNTDTQYF

clone size: .
CDR3 length: 13
D gene: .
V gene: TRBV5-1
J gene: TRBJ2-1
CDR3 DNA: TGCGCCAGCAGCTTGGACCCAGTCAGTGAGCAGTTCTTC
CDR3 protein: CASSLDPVSEQFF

clone size: .
CDR3 length: 18
D gene: TRBD2
V gene: TRBV5-1
J gene: TRBJ2-2
CDR3 DNA: TGCGCCAGCAGCCATCTCGGACTAGCGGGAGCCGACACCGGGGAGCTGTTTTTT
CDR3 protein: CASSHLGLAGADTGELFF

clone size: .
CDR3 length: 13
D gene: .
V gene: TRBV19
J gene: TRBJ1-2
CDR3 DNA: TGTGCCAGTACATCAGGGCTCCAGGGGGGCTACACCTTC
CDR3 protein: CASTSGLQGGYTF

clone size: .
CDR3 length: 15
D gene: .
V gene: TRBV7-2
J gene: TRBJ1-3
CDR3 DNA: TGTGCCAGCAGCTTAGCGAGCGATTCTGGAAACACCATATATTTT
CDR3 protein: CASSLASDSGNTIYF

clone size: .
CDR3 length: 15
D gene: TRBD1
V gene: TRBV28
J gene: TRBJ1-1
CDR3 DNA: TGTGCCAGCAGACGGACAGGGATCATGAACACTGAAGCTTTCTTT
CDR3 protein: CASRRTGIMNTEAFF